This T cell receptor (beta chain) was documented in a study of T-cell memory formation after mild COVID-19. Study-level background: TCR clusters largely stayed donor specific. Study-wide results and limits: Some clones that responded turned up in pre-infection memory, which suggests that cross-reactive memory joined in. For contracting clones, CD4+ ones sat mainly in CM and EM, CD8+ in EMRA. Clones from the second wave (peaking day 37) had unconfirmed SARS-CoV-2 specificity.

As for this clonotype: Its cognate antigen is unknown.

This CDR3 contains 15 residues. The germline CDR1 and CDR2 sequences are MNHEY and SVGAGI. V was pared by 2 bases and J by 5 bases, with 6 bases of the junction left unmatched. One entry per CDR3 protein results from TCRdb running MiXCR on the 5' RACE reads. The sample lists around 370,000 distinct CDR3 sequences; more than 20% were seen once. This clonotype was sampled from an adult woman who had mild COVID-19 (a few samples of this study predate the infection). Cell type and time point are not known. J is TRBJ2-1 and V is TRBV6-5; the match to TRBD2 covers 7 bases. The sample was PBMCs or a T cell subset sorted from them (not recorded which). This CDR3 reads CASSYDGGMDNEQFF. The CDR3 nucleotides read TGTGCCAGCAGTTACGACGGGGGGATGGACAATGAGCAGTTCTTC.